These T cell receptor beta chains were read from a single sample in a study of cytotoxic CD8 clonotypes in ibrutinib-treated CLL. The repertoire was sequenced with immunoSEQ multiplex PCR; TCRdb's copy has only in-frame clones and lacks some. This table holds 150,000 to 200,000 clones, approximately 80% found once. The sample in question was PBMCs, obtained after 24 months of ibrutinib treatment. Every receptor here comes from a human donor with chronic lymphocytic leukemia. The CDR3 runs from the conserved cysteine through the conserved F or W. The D gene is left open where the match is weak. Size is stated for part of the rows, as once, few or many counts, or as a class when the clone is expanded.

j_call clone_size v_call d_call cdr3_nt cdr3_aa
TRBJ2-1 . TRBV6-6 . TGTGCCAGCGGGAACTGGCGGAGCTCCTACAATGAGCAGTTCTTC CASGNWRSSYNEQFF
TRBJ2-3 . TRBV5-1 . TGCGCCAGCAGCTTACGACAGTTGGGGAACACAGATACGCAGTATTTT CASSLRQLGNTDTQYF
TRBJ2-5 . TRBV4-3 . TGCGCCAGCAGCCAAGGAGTAGCGCCCCAAGAGACCCAGTACTTC CASSQGVAPQETQYF
TRBJ2-5 once TRBV6-1 TRBD2 TGTGCCAGCACTAGCGGGATTACGGGGGGGACCCAGTACTTC CASTSGITGGTQYF
TRBJ1-4 . TRBV11-2 . TGTGCCAGCAGCTTATCCAGTTTTAATGAAAAACTGTTTTTT CASSLSSFNEKLFF
TRBJ1-4 . TRBV19 . TGTGCCAGTATGGGACGCACGGGGGAAAAACTGTTTTTT CASMGRTGEKLFF
TRBJ1-3 . TRBV19 . TGTGCCAGTTGGCCAACTTCGTCTGGAAACACCATATATTTT CASWPTSSGNTIYF
TRBJ1-6 . TRBV5-1 TRBD1 TGCGCCAGCAGCGACGGACAGGGGGCGGGTTCACCCCTCCACTTT CASSDGQGAGSPLHF
TRBJ1-2 . TRBV5-1 . TGCGCCAGCAGCTTGAGGGGAGACTATGGCTACACCTTC CASSLRGDYGYTF
TRBJ2-5 . TRBV7-3 TRBD2 TGTGCCAGCAGCCCATCAGGACTAGCAGGAGAGACCCAGTACTTC CASSPSGLAGETQYF
TRBJ2-5 . TRBV27 . TGTGCCAGCAGCCACTTACAGTACCAAGAGACCCAGTACTTC CASSHLQYQETQYF
TRBJ2-1 . TRBV30 TRBD2 TGTGCCTGTTCCGTGGGCGGGAGGACTTACAATGAGCAGTTCTTC CACSVGGRTYNEQFF
TRBJ2-1 . TRBV4-2 TRBD2 TGTGCCAGCACCTTATTCTATGTGTCTAGCGGGAGTGGGACCTACAATGAGCAGTTCTTC CASTLFYVSSGSGTYNEQFF
TRBJ1-2 . TRBV28 . TGTGCCAGCAGTCCCCCTCACGCCTATGGCTACACCTTC CASSPPHAYGYTF
TRBJ2-2 . TRBV19 . TGTGCCAGTAGTAGGGCAGGGGAAGAACTGTTTTTT CASSRAGEELFF